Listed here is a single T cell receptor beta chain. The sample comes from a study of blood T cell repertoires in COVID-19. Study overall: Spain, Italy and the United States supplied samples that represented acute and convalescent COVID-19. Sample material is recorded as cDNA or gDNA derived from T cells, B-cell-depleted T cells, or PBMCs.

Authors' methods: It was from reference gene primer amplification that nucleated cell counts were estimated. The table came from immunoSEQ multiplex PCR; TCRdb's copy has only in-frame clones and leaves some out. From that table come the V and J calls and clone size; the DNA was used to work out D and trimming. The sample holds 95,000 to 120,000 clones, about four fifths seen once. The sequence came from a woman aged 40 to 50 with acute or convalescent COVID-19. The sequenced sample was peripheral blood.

The CDR3 nucleotides are TGTGCCAGCAGGAGACAGGGGATGAATTCACCCCTCCACTTT. Amino acids: CASRRQGMNSPLHF. The chain is built from TRBV7-6 and TRBJ1-6, with 8 nucleotides matching TRBD1. Unmatched junction bases numbered 5, after V lost 6 bases and J lost 7 bases. This CDR3 comprises 14 residues. Germline-derived CDR1 and CDR2 are SGHVS and FNYEAQ.